The clone carrying this T cell receptor (beta chain) was found a few times. The data derive from a study of blood T cell repertoires in COVID-19. Some clones are missing from TCRdb's copy, which holds only in-frame ones; the method was immunoSEQ multiplex PCR. The sample lists about 250,000 clones, under 90% occurring once. This clonotype was sampled from a man in his forties or fifties who had recovered from COVID-19. Specimen: PBMCs or T cells enriched from blood (not recorded which).

CDR3 DNA sequence: TGTGCCAGCAGCTTAGGCGCCAACAATGAGCAGTTCTTC. Amino acid sequence: CASSLGANNEQFF. The chain employs TRBV7-8 and TRBJ2-1; D is uncertain. The CDR3 has 13 residues. Germline CDR1 SGHVS, CDR2 FQNEAQ. Between the trimmed V and J ends, which lost 1 base and 5 bases, there was a span of 6 bases. Full variable domain (remainder filled in from reference TRBV7-8 and TRBJ2-1): GAGVSQSPRYKVAKRGQDVALRCDPISGHVSLFWYQQALGQGPEFLTYFQNEAQLDKSGLPSDRFFAERPEGSVSTLKIQRTQQEDSAVYLCASSLGANNEQFFGPGTRLTVL.